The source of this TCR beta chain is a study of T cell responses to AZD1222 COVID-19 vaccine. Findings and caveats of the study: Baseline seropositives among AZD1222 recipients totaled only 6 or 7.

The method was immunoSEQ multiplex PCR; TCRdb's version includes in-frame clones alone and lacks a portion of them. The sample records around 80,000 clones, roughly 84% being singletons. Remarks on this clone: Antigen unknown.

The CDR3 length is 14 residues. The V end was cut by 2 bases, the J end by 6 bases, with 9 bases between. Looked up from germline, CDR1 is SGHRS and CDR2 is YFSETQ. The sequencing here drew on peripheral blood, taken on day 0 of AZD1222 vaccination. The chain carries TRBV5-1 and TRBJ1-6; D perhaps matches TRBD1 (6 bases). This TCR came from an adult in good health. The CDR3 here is CASSFGQSNSPLHF. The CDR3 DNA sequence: TGCGCCAGCAGCTTCGGACAGAGTAATTCACCCCTCCACTTT.